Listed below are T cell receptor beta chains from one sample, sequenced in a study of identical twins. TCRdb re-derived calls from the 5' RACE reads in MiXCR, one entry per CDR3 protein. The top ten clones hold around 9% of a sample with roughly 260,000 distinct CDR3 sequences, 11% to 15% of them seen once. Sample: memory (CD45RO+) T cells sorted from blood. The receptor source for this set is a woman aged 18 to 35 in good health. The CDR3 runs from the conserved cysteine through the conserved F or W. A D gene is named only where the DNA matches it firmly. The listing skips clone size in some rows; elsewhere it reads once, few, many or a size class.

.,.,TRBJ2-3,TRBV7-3,TGTGCCAGCAGCTTGGGGCGGGATGTTACGCAGTATTTT,CASSLGRDVTQYF
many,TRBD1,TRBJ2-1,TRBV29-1,TGCAGCGTTGCACGGACAGGGGTAAACAATGAGCAGTTCTTC,CSVARTGVNNEQFF
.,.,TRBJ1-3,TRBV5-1,TGCGCCAGCAGTCAAATTGGATCAGGGCTCGCTGGAAACACCATATATTTT,CASSQIGSGLAGNTIYF
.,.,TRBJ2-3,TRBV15,TGTGCCACCAGCAGAATCCGTGGGGAAGATACGCAGTATTTT,CATSRIRGEDTQYF
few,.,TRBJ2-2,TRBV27,TGTGCCAGCAGTTCTACAGGGGGAGGGACCGGGGAGCTGTTTTTT,CASSSTGGGTGELFF
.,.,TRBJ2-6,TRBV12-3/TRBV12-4,TGTGCCAGCAGATTTGGGGCCAACGTCCTGACTTTC,CASRFGANVLTF
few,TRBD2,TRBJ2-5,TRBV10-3,TGTGCCATCAGTGATTCGGCGTCTAGCGGGGGTCAGACGAAGACCCAGTACTTC,CAISDSASSGGQTKTQYF
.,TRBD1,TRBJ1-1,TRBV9,TGTGCCAGCAGGACCCGGGACAGGGTTGGTGGGGACACTGAAGCTTTCTTT,CASRTRDRVGGDTEAFF
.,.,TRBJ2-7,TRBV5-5,TGTGCCAGCAGCTTGGTAGGTCGCGGGATCTACGAGCAGTACTTC,CASSLVGRGIYEQYF
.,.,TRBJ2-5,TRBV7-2,TGTGCCAGCAGCTTAGTTCTGGAGAAGGCCCAGTACTTC,CASSLVLEKAQYF
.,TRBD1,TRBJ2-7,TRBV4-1,TGTGCCAGGGGCTCCGGGTTTATCTACAGGGGGCGCTCCTACGAGCAGTACTTC,CARGSGFIYRGRSYEQYF
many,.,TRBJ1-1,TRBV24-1,TGTGCCACCAGAGAAAGAGGGGGGACTGAAGCTTTCTTT,CATRERGGTEAFF
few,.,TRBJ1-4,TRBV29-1,TGCAGCGTCGCCAAGAATGAAAAACTGTTTTTT,CSVAKNEKLFF
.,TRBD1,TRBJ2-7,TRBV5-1,TGCGCCAGCAGCTTGCGGGGACAGGGTAGATCCTACGAGCAGTACTTC,CASSLRGQGRSYEQYF
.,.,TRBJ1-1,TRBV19,TGTGCCAGTAGTGGATACGCCACTGAAGCTTTCTTT,CASSGYATEAFF
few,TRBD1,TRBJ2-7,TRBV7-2,TGTGCCAGCAGCTTAGGGGACAGGTACGAGCAGTACTTC,CASSLGDRYEQYF
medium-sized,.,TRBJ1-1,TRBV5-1,TGCGCCAGCAGCTTGGTCGCCAGTGGCACTGAAGCTTTCTTT,CASSLVASGTEAFF
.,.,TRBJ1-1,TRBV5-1,TGCGCCAGCAGCTTGGGACAGACCCCCATGAACACTGAAGCTTTCTTT,CASSLGQTPMNTEAFF
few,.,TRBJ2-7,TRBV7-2,TGTGCCAGCAGCACGCACTACGAGCAGTACTTC,CASSTHYEQYF
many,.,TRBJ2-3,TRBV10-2,TGCGCCAGCTCCGGGGTCTTTCCCGGGCAGTATTTT,CASSGVFPGQYF
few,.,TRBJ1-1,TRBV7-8,TGTGCCAGCAGCGTTAGCAGGGTCATGAACACTGAAGCTTTCTTT,CASSVSRVMNTEAFF
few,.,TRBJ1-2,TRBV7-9,TGTGCCAGCAGCTCGAATCGGGACATACTCTCAGGCGGCTACACCTTC,CASSSNRDILSGGYTF
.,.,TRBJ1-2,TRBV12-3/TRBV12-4,TGTGCCAGCAGTTTCCAGTTCTATGGCTACACCTTC,CASSFQFYGYTF
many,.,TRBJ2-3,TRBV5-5,TGTGCCAGCAGCTTGGAAAGCACAGATACGCAGTATTTT,CASSLESTDTQYF
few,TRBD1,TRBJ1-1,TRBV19,TGTGCCAGTAGTCGGACAGGGATGGGCACTGAAGCTTTCTTT,CASSRTGMGTEAFF
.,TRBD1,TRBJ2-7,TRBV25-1,TGTGCCAGCAGTGAAGCCGGGACAGTTTCTGAGCAGTACTTC,CASSEAGTVSEQYF
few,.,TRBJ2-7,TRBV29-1,TGCAGCCCGGTAGGGTTGGGCTACGAGCAGTACTTC,CSPVGLGYEQYF
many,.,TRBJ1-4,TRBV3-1,TGTGCCAGCAGCCATGGTTTCAGAGGAAATGAAAAACTGTTTTTT,CASSHGFRGNEKLFF
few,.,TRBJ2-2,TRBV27,TGTGCCAGCGGAGGGAACACCGGGGAGCTGTTTTTT,CASGGNTGELFF
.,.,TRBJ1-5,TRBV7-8,TGTGCCAGCAGCTCCCTTACCGGTAGGAGCAATCAGCCCCAGCATTTT,CASSSLTGRSNQPQHF
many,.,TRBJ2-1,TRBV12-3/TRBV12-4,TGTGCCAGCAGTTTAACTCCGGAGAATGAGCAGTTCTTC,CASSLTPENEQFF